The rows below give T cell receptor beta chains drawn from one sample of a study of shared T cell receptors in the human thymus. The protocol was immunoSEQ multiplex PCR, while the TCRdb copy is restricted to in-frame clones and leaves out a portion. The sample holds 650,000 to 950,000 clones; 80% to 90% are singletons and the top ten take roughly 0.01%. The same specimen was also included in a second study, on human thymus T cells.

Sequencing was performed on thymocytes. All receptors derive from a girl under three years old with a congenital heart defect. CDR3s include the opening cysteine and the closing phenylalanine or tryptophan. D genes are given only for firm matches. Part of the rows lack a size; the others show once, few, many or a class for expanded clones.

CDR3 DNA: TGTGCCAGCAGCTCCTACCGTATTTCCCGCACAGATACGCAGTATTTT; CDR3 protein: CASSSYRISRTDTQYF; D gene: .; clone size: .; J gene: TRBJ2-3; V gene: TRBV7-2
CDR3 DNA: TGTGCCAGCAGTGATCCTATAGCGGGGGGATACAATGAGCAGTTCTTC; CDR3 protein: CASSDPIAGGYNEQFF; D gene: TRBD2; clone size: .; J gene: TRBJ2-1; V gene: TRBV6-1
CDR3 DNA: TGTGCCAGCAGCTTAGATCAACCGGCGGGAGTAAGAGAAGCTTTCTTT; CDR3 protein: CASSLDQPAGVREAFF; D gene: .; clone size: .; J gene: TRBJ1-1; V gene: TRBV11-2
CDR3 DNA: TGCGCCAGCACGCAACAGGGGCGGGGGAACACTGAAGCTTTCTTT; CDR3 protein: CASTQQGRGNTEAFF; D gene: TRBD1; clone size: .; J gene: TRBJ1-1; V gene: TRBV5-1
CDR3 DNA: TGTGCCAGCAGTTCCACAGGTTTGCACGAGCAGTACTTC; CDR3 protein: CASSSTGLHEQYF; D gene: .; clone size: .; J gene: TRBJ2-7; V gene: TRBV7-2
CDR3 DNA: TGCGCCAGCAGCGAGCATCAAAAATCAACAACAATATGGACTGAAGCTTTCTTT; CDR3 protein: CASSEHQKSTTIWTEAFF; D gene: .; clone size: .; J gene: TRBJ1-1; V gene: TRBV10-1
CDR3 DNA: TGTGCCAGCAGCCCCCCCGCGACAGGGTTTAACTATGGCTACACCTTC; CDR3 protein: CASSPPATGFNYGYTF; D gene: TRBD1; clone size: .; J gene: TRBJ1-2; V gene: TRBV5-6
CDR3 DNA: TGTGCCAGCAGCTTGTTGGCCCCCTACGAGCAGTACTTC; CDR3 protein: CASSLLAPYEQYF; D gene: .; clone size: .; J gene: TRBJ2-7; V gene: TRBV5-5
CDR3 DNA: TGCAGCGTTGGGGGGACTAGCGGGCGGTACGAGCAGTACTTC; CDR3 protein: CSVGGTSGRYEQYF; D gene: TRBD2; clone size: once; J gene: TRBJ2-7; V gene: TRBV29-1
CDR3 DNA: TGTGCTAGTGGCCCGGACGGACGCTGGGAGACTGAAGCTTTCTTT; CDR3 protein: CASGPDGRWETEAFF; D gene: .; clone size: .; J gene: TRBJ1-1; V gene: TRBV12-5
CDR3 DNA: TGTGCCAGCAGCTTAGTGACTAGCACAGATACGCAGTATTTT; CDR3 protein: CASSLVTSTDTQYF; D gene: .; clone size: once; J gene: TRBJ2-3; V gene: TRBV7-9
CDR3 DNA: TGTGCCAGTCGAGTCATCATTAAACAGGTGCGTGCGTCACCCCTCCACTTT; CDR3 protein: CASRVIIKQVRASPLHF; D gene: .; clone size: .; J gene: TRBJ1-6; V gene: TRBV2
CDR3 DNA: TGTGCCAGCAGCTTAGCGGCGGCGGCCAACGAGCAGTACTTC; CDR3 protein: CASSLAAAANEQYF; D gene: .; clone size: .; J gene: TRBJ2-7; V gene: TRBV11-2
CDR3 DNA: TGTGCCAGTAGGCGTGATGGCTACACCTTC; CDR3 protein: CASRRDGYTF; D gene: .; clone size: .; J gene: TRBJ1-2; V gene: TRBV19
CDR3 DNA: TGTGCCAGCAGTTCCACGGACAGGGGAGGCCACAATGAGCAGTTCTTC; CDR3 protein: CASSSTDRGGHNEQFF; D gene: TRBD1; clone size: .; J gene: TRBJ2-1; V gene: TRBV6-5
CDR3 DNA: TGTGCCAGCAGCGACAGAGACACTGAAGCTTTCTTT; CDR3 protein: CASSDRDTEAFF; D gene: .; clone size: .; J gene: TRBJ1-1; V gene: TRBV11-3
CDR3 DNA: TGTGCCAGCAGTAAACTACAGGGGCTCATGAACACTGAAGCTTTCTTT; CDR3 protein: CASSKLQGLMNTEAFF; D gene: TRBD1; clone size: .; J gene: TRBJ1-1; V gene: TRBV27
CDR3 DNA: TGTGCCAGCAGTTTATCGGCCGGACAGCTCTCAATGAAAAGACTGTTTTTT; CDR3 protein: CASSLSAGQLSMKRLFF; D gene: .; clone size: .; J gene: TRBJ1-4; V gene: TRBV27
CDR3 DNA: TGTGCCAGCAGCGTAGTTACACTGGGACAGGGTGGGGATGGCTTGGTGAACACTGAAGCTTTCTTT; CDR3 protein: CASSVVTLGQGGDGLVNTEAFF; D gene: TRBD1; clone size: few; J gene: TRBJ1-1; V gene: TRBV9
CDR3 DNA: TGCGCCAGCAGCCAACCGCGCCTACCTGGACAGGGTGGATTTTTGGGTGGCTACACCTTC; CDR3 protein: CASSQPRLPGQGGFLGGYTF; D gene: TRBD1; clone size: few; J gene: TRBJ1-2; V gene: TRBV4-3
CDR3 DNA: TGTGCCAGCAGTTATGGGCGATCCTACAATGAGCAGTTCTTC; CDR3 protein: CASSYGRSYNEQFF; D gene: .; clone size: .; J gene: TRBJ2-1; V gene: TRBV6-5
CDR3 DNA: TGTGCCAGCAGTTCTCCAAAACACAGGGGCTACGCCTATGGCTACACCTTC; CDR3 protein: CASSSPKHRGYAYGYTF; D gene: TRBD1; clone size: .; J gene: TRBJ1-2; V gene: TRBV28
CDR3 DNA: TGTGCCAGCTGTACAGGGGGGAACACTGAAGCTTTCTTT; CDR3 protein: CASCTGGNTEAFF; D gene: TRBD1; clone size: .; J gene: TRBJ1-1; V gene: TRBV6-5
CDR3 DNA: TGTGCCAGCAGCTTAGGACTTTGGGATGAGCAGTTCTTC; CDR3 protein: CASSLGLWDEQFF; D gene: .; clone size: .; J gene: TRBJ2-1; V gene: TRBV11-1
CDR3 DNA: TGCGCCAGCAGCTTAAGGCCAGGTGGGGCGAACACTGAAGCTTTCTTT; CDR3 protein: CASSLRPGGANTEAFF; D gene: .; clone size: .; J gene: TRBJ1-1; V gene: TRBV5-1
CDR3 DNA: TGTGCCAGCTCACCAAAATACAAGGAGCACATGAACTATAATTCACGACCCCTCCACTTT; CDR3 protein: CASSPKYKEHMNYNSRPLHF; D gene: .; clone size: .; J gene: TRBJ1-6; V gene: TRBV18
CDR3 DNA: TGTGCCAGCAACAGGGGTAGAAGCTACACCTTC; CDR3 protein: CASNRGRSYTF; D gene: TRBD1; clone size: .; J gene: TRBJ1-2; V gene: TRBV25-1
CDR3 DNA: TGTGCCAGCAGCCAAGACATCCCCCTCCCAGGGGATTTGACAGATACGCAGTATTTT; CDR3 protein: CASSQDIPLPGDLTDTQYF; D gene: .; clone size: few; J gene: TRBJ2-3; V gene: TRBV14
CDR3 DNA: TGTGCCAGCAGGCGGGGGCGCTTCCACGAGCAGTACTTC; CDR3 protein: CASRRGRFHEQYF; D gene: .; clone size: .; J gene: TRBJ2-7; V gene: TRBV28
CDR3 DNA: TGTGCCAGCAGCTTAGTGGCCAAAACCTACGAGCAGTACTTC; CDR3 protein: CASSLVAKTYEQYF; D gene: .; clone size: .; J gene: TRBJ2-7; V gene: TRBV11-2
CDR3 DNA: TGTGCCAGCAGCTTAGGGGGCAGTCAGCCCCAGCATTTT; CDR3 protein: CASSLGGSQPQHF; D gene: .; clone size: .; J gene: TRBJ1-5; V gene: TRBV11-2
CDR3 DNA: TGCGCCAGCAGCCAAGCAACAGATGGAAACACCATATATTTT; CDR3 protein: CASSQATDGNTIYF; D gene: .; clone size: .; J gene: TRBJ1-3; V gene: TRBV4-1
CDR3 DNA: TGTGCCAGCAGTGAACTAGTCTCAAACTACGAGCAGTACTTC; CDR3 protein: CASSELVSNYEQYF; D gene: .; clone size: .; J gene: TRBJ2-7; V gene: TRBV6-1
CDR3 DNA: TGTGCCATCAGTGAGAGCCAACGCCCCCCCCGGGACAGGGAGTACGAGCAGTACTTC; CDR3 protein: CAISESQRPPRDREYEQYF; D gene: TRBD1; clone size: .; J gene: TRBJ2-7; V gene: TRBV10-3
CDR3 DNA: TGTGCCAGCAGCTTAGTTTCGGGGAGAGTAGCTAACTATGGCTACACCTTC; CDR3 protein: CASSLVSGRVANYGYTF; D gene: .; clone size: .; J gene: TRBJ1-2; V gene: TRBV13
CDR3 DNA: TGCAGCGTTGGGGCCAGGGGGTCCTACGAGCAGTACTTC; CDR3 protein: CSVGARGSYEQYF; D gene: TRBD1; clone size: .; J gene: TRBJ2-7; V gene: TRBV29-1
CDR3 DNA: TGCGCCAGCAGCTTTAAAGGGAGTGAAAAACTGTTTTTT; CDR3 protein: CASSFKGSEKLFF; D gene: .; clone size: .; J gene: TRBJ1-4; V gene: TRBV5-1
CDR3 DNA: TGTGCCAGCAGCTATCCGGGGGGACAGGGTGGTAAGAACACTGAAGCTTTCTTT; CDR3 protein: CASSYPGGQGGKNTEAFF; D gene: TRBD1; clone size: .; J gene: TRBJ1-1; V gene: TRBV5-6
CDR3 DNA: TGTGCCAGCAGTCACGGGAGCCACTATGGCTACACCTTC; CDR3 protein: CASSHGSHYGYTF; D gene: .; clone size: .; J gene: TRBJ1-2; V gene: TRBV6-6
CDR3 DNA: TGTGCCACATCTTTGAGAGGAGGTCACAATTCACCCCTCCACTTT; CDR3 protein: CATSLRGGHNSPLHF; D gene: .; clone size: .; J gene: TRBJ1-6; V gene: TRBV6-4
CDR3 DNA: TGTGCCAGCAGCCCTAGGACTAGCGGGCATCACACAGATACGCAGTATTTT; CDR3 protein: CASSPRTSGHHTDTQYF; D gene: TRBD2; clone size: .; J gene: TRBJ2-3; V gene: TRBV5-4
CDR3 DNA: TGCGCCAGCAGCCAAGAGGTAGGGAGGGCCCCGCCGAACACTGAAGCTTTCTTT; CDR3 protein: CASSQEVGRAPPNTEAFF; D gene: .; clone size: .; J gene: TRBJ1-1; V gene: TRBV4-1